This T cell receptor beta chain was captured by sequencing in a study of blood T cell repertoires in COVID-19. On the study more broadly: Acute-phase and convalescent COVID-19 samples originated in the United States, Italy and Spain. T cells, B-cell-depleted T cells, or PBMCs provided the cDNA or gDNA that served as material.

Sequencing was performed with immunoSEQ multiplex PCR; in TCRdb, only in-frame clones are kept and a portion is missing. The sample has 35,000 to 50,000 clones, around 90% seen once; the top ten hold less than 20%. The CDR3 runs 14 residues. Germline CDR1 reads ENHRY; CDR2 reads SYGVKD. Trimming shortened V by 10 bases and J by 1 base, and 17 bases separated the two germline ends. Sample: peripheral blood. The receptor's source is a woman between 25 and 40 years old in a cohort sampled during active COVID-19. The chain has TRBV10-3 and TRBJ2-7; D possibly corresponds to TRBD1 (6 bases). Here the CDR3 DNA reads TGTGCCACACAGGGAAGGCATGAGTCCTACGAGCAGTACTTC. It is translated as CATQGRHESYEQYF.